Listed below are T cell receptor beta chains from one sample, sequenced in a study of T cells after yellow fever vaccination. Using its own MiXCR run on the 5' RACE reads, TCRdb lists one record per CDR3 protein. The repertoire holds hundreds of thousands of distinct CDR3 sequences, with around an eighth as singletons. The input for sequencing was CD4+ T cells sorted from PBMCs, taken 15 days after the yellow fever booster vaccination. The source is a man younger than 35 who received the YFV17D yellow fever vaccine. The CDR3 runs from the conserved cysteine through the conserved F or W. A D gene is named only where the DNA matches it firmly. Only some rows state a clone size, as once, few, many or a class for expanded clones.

V: TRBV18; D: TRBD1; size: few; length: 13; J: TRBJ2-7; CDR3: CASSLGQDYEQYF; DNA: TGTGCCAGCTCACTCGGACAGGACTACGAGCAGTACTTC
V: TRBV12-3/TRBV12-4; D: -; size: few; length: 13; J: TRBJ2-3; CDR3: CATGTTDRDTQYF; DNA: TGTGCCACCGGGACTACGGACAGGGATACGCAGTATTTT
V: TRBV4-3; D: -; size: few; length: 14; J: TRBJ2-3; CDR3: CASSQADGTDTQYF; DNA: TGCGCCAGCAGCCAAGCCGACGGCACAGATACGCAGTATTTT
V: TRBV27; D: TRBD1; size: -; length: 17; J: TRBJ2-2; CDR3: CASSLFGTGRNTGELFF; DNA: TGTGCCAGCAGTTTATTTGGGACAGGGAGGAACACCGGGGAGCTGTTTTTT
V: TRBV29-1; D: -; size: -; length: 10; J: TRBJ1-2; CDR3: CSVVSGGYTF; DNA: TGCAGCGTTGTATCGGGTGGCTACACCTTC
V: TRBV7-3; D: -; size: -; length: 14; J: TRBJ1-6; CDR3: CASSQTGFNSPLHF; DNA: TGTGCCAGCAGTCAAACAGGATTTAATTCACCCCTCCACTTT
V: TRBV18; D: -; size: many; length: 11; J: TRBJ2-2; CDR3: CASSETGELFF; DNA: TGTGCCAGCTCAGAAACCGGGGAGCTGTTTTTT
V: TRBV6-5; D: TRBD2; size: -; length: 15; J: TRBJ2-3; CDR3: CASSQKRGVTDTQYF; DNA: TGTGCCAGCAGCCAAAAGCGGGGGGTCACAGATACGCAGTATTTT
V: TRBV6-5; D: -; size: -; length: 16; J: TRBJ1-5; CDR3: CASSYSKGGGGQPQHF; DNA: TGTGCCAGCAGTTACTCGAAGGGGGGGGGCGGCCAGCCCCAGCATTTT
V: TRBV20-1; D: -; size: few; length: 15; J: TRBJ1-4; CDR3: CSARDSTGPGEKLFF; DNA: TGCAGTGCGCGCGACTCGACAGGACCGGGTGAAAAACTGTTTTTT